The 13 T cell receptor beta chains given below trace back to one sample, sequenced in a study of T cells in localized non-small cell lung cancer. The data were produced by immunoSEQ multiplex PCR, yet TCRdb's version contains in-frame clones alone and is incomplete. The sample holds 90,000 or so clones, roughly 87% seen once. Sequenced here: peripheral blood, sampled before any cancer treatment. The source is a man aged 40 to 70 with stage I squamous cell lung carcinoma.

This clone was recorded once. The chain has TRBV5-4 and TRBJ2-5; D gene unclear. This CDR3 comprises 15 residues. Germline lookup yields CDR1 SGHNT and CDR2 YYREEE (reference sequence). V was shortened by 4 bases and J by 2 bases, with 15 bases between the two germline ends. CDR3 residues: CASSPPSAEQETQYF. CDR3 nucleotide sequence: TGTGCCAGCAGCCCGCCGTCGGCAGAGCAAGAGACCCAGTACTTC.

This chain connects TRBV12-5 to TRBJ2-3; the D gene could be TRBD1 or TRBD2 (5 bases each). V lost 1 base and J 2 bases, leaving 13 bases between the germline ends. The CDR3 is made up of 16 amino acids. CDR1 and CDR2 from the germline V gene are LGHNT and FRNRAP. CDR3 in amino acids: CASGLAGGTATDTQYF. The CDR3, as DNA: TGTGCTAGTGGTTTGGCCGGTGGGACGGCCACAGATACGCAGTATTTT.

The rearrangement links TRBV5-4 to TRBJ2-7, with 13 bases aligning to TRBD2. Trimming cost V 4 bases and J 12 bases; bases outside gene matches: 16. Per the germline V gene, CDR1 is SGHNT and CDR2 is YYREEE (reference sequence). The CDR3 sequence is 16 residues long. The CDR3 sequence: CASSGRLAGGSGPLYF. For the CDR3, the DNA is TGTGCCAGCAGCGGGCGACTAGCGGGGGGCTCGGGACCTCTGTACTTC.

The chain links TRBV6-1 to TRBJ2-5, with TRBD1 as a possible D gene (6 bases). CDR1 and CDR2 (germline): MNHNS, SASEGT. The V and J ends lost 5 bases and 2 bases respectively, with 15 bases between them. CDR3 length: 15 residues. The CDR3 loop is CASSLLDSNQETQYF. In DNA, the CDR3 is TGTGCCAGCAGTTTACTGGACAGTAATCAAGAGACCCAGTACTTC.

This clone occurred a few times. V and J are TRBV6-5 and TRBJ1-6; D not certain. With 3 bases removed from V and 7 bases from J, the gap between germline ends came to 16 bases. The CDR3 runs to 16 residues. CDR1 and CDR2 from the germline V gene are MNHEY and SVGAGI. For the CDR3, the DNA is TGTGCCAGCAGTTATGGTTTAGGATCGCCCAATTCACCCCTCCACTTT. Amino acids: CASSYGLGSPNSPLHF.

The V and J genes are TRBV4-1 and TRBJ1-1, with 7 bases lining up with TRBD1. This CDR3 is built from 15 residues. V shed 4 bases and J 3 bases; nucleotides not matched to a gene: 8. Germline CDR1 is MGHRA and CDR2 is YSYEKL. The CDR3 loop reads CASSRRHTGDTEAFF. DNA of the CDR3: TGCGCCAGCAGCCGGAGACACACAGGGGACACTGAAGCTTTCTTT.

This chain uses TRBV2 with TRBJ2-5, with 11 bases aligning to TRBD2. The V and J ends lost 1 base and 7 bases, in that order; junction bases with no gene match: 5. In germline, CDR1 is SNHLY, CDR2 FYNNEI. The CDR3 contains 15 residues. DNA of the CDR3: TGTGCCAGCAGTGAAGGTAGCGGGGGGGCCAGGACCCAGTACTTC. Translated: CASSEGSGGARTQYF.

Written as DNA, the CDR3 is TGTGCCAGCAGCTTGGCTGGGACTGGAGTGGCCGAGCAGTACTTC. Translating it yields CASSLAGTGVAEQYF. The chain recombines TRBV5-4 with TRBJ2-7; TRBD2 might be the D (6 bases). CDR1 is SGHNT and CDR2 is YYREEE in the germline V gene (reference sequence). V dropped 0 bases and J dropped 6 bases, with 16 bases sitting between them. This CDR3 contains 15 residues.

The V gene is TRBV7-2, the J gene TRBJ1-1; perhaps TRBD1 as D (5 bases). The length of the CDR3 is 13 residues. CDR1 SGHTA and CDR2 FQGNSA come from the germline V gene. Trimming shortened V by 2 bases and J by 8 bases, and 12 bases separated the two germline ends. Here the CDR3 reads CASSLWGGPEAFF. CDR3 in DNA: TGTGCCAGCAGCTTATGGGGGGGTCCAGAAGCTTTCTTT.

The rearrangement links TRBV20-1 to TRBJ1-2; D not certain. The CDR3 is made up of 9 amino acids. Trimming took off 6 bases at V and 7 bases at J, with 6 bases between the two ends. Per germline, CDR1 DFQATT and CDR2 SNEGSKA (reference sequence). The CDR3 coding sequence is TGCAGTGCCACCCCTGGCTACACCTTC. It is translated as CSATPGYTF.

The chain is built from TRBV7-3 and TRBJ2-6; unclear D gene. This CDR3 comprises 15 residues. Deletions cut 5 bases from V and 2 bases from J, with 10 bases between. Germline loops: CDR1 SGHTA, CDR2 FQGTGA. CDR3 amino acids: CASSPSRAGANVLTF. The CDR3 region has the DNA TGTGCCAGCAGCCCTAGTAGGGCTGGGGCCAACGTCCTGACTTTC.

The V and J genes are TRBV10-3 and TRBJ2-5; D gene uncertain. Germline V gene lookup returns CDR1 ENHRY and CDR2 SYGVKD. Trimming left V 3 bases short and J 2 bases short, with 7 bases between. The CDR3 runs 13 residues. DNA for the CDR3: TGTGCCATCAGTGACCCGACGCAAGAGACCCAGTACTTC. Its translation is CAISDPTQETQYF.

This chain connects TRBV28 to TRBJ1-5, with 10 bases aligning to TRBD1. With 6 bases clipped from V and 8 bases from J, the junction kept 7 bases outside the gene matches. Germline values: CDR1 MDHEN, CDR2 SYDVKM. The length of the CDR3 is 14 residues. CDR3 loop: CASRRQGAGKPQHF. The DNA for the CDR3 is TGTGCCAGCAGACGACAGGGGGCCGGGAAGCCCCAGCATTTT.